This note documents a single TCR beta chain sequence. The antigen is not known. Unmatched junction bases numbered 4, after V lost 6 bases and J lost 2 bases. This CDR3 contains 14 residues. Germline CDR1 reads LNHDA; CDR2 reads SQIVND (reference sequence). The sample is drawn from a study of T cells in Graves' hyperthyroidism and ophthalmopathy. Study-wide findings and caveats: Blood held most thyroid clonotypes expanded above 0.001 frequency. The model foresaw ophthalmopathy a median 6.5 months prior to onset.

Amplification of TCR beta CDR3 regions was performed using RNA transcripts as template. The TCR CDR3 first-round RT-PCR relied on the HTBI primer set. TCRdb re-analysed the multiplex PCR reads in MiXCR, keeping a single row per CDR3 protein. The sample holds approximately 530,000 distinct CDR3 sequences, about a sixth seen once. Those with hyperthyroidism were 18 to 65 years old, newly diagnosed, and ill for under 2 months. Uncontrolled infection, other autoimmune disease, pregnancy or lactation led to exclusion. This receptor was identified in a woman aged 18-29 years with Graves' hyperthyroidism. Material: blood. This chain links TRBV19 with TRBJ2-7, with 10 bases fitting TRBD1. CDR3 sequence (DNA): TGTGCCAGTAGGGGGACAGGGGCAACCTACGAGCAGTACTTC. Translating gives CASRGTGATYEQYF.